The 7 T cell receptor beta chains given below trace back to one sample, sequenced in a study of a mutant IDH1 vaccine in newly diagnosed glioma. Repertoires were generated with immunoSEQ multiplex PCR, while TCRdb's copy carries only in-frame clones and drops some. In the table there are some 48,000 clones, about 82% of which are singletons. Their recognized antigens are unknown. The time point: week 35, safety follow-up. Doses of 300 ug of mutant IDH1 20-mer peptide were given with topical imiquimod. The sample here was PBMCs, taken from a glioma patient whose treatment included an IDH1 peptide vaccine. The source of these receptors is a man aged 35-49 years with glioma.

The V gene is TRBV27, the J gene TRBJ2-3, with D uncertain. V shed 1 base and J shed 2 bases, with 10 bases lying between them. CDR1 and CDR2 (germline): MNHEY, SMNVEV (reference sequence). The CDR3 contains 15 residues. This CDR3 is CASSLFSRTTDTQYF. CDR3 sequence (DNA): TGTGCCAGCAGTTTATTTAGCAGGACCACAGATACGCAGTATTTT.

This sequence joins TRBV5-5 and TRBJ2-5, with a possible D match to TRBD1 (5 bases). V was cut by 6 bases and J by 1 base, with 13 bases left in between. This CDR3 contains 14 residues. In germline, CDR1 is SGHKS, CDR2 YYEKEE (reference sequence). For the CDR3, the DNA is TGTGCCAGCAACTCACTGACAGTCCAAGAGACCCAGTACTTC. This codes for CASNSLTVQETQYF.

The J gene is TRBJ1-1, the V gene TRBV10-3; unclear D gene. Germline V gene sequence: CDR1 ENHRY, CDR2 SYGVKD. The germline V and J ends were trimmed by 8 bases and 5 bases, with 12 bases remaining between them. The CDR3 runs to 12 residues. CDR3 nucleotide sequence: TGTGCCATCTCCACGGGAGGGACTGAAGCTTTCTTT. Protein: CAISTGGTEAFF.

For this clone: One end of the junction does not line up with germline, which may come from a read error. CDR3 nucleotide sequence: TGTGCCTGGAGTTATAGCGATCAGCCCCAGCATTTT. This encodes CAWSYSDQPQHF. The chain recombines TRBV30 with TRBJ1-5; D gene ambiguous. CDR1 and CDR2 from the germline V gene are GTSNPN and SVGIG (reference sequence). The CDR3 sequence is 12 residues long.

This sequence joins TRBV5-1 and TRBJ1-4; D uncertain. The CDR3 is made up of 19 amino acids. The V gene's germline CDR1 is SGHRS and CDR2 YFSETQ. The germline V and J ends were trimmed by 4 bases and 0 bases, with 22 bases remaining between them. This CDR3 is CASSGTGRPFGATNEKLFF. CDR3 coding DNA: TGCGCCAGCAGCGGAACCGGGAGGCCCTTTGGCGCAACTAATGAAAAACTGTTTTTT.

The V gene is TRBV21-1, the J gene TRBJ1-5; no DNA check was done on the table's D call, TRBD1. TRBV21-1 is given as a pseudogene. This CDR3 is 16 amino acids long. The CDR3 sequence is CASRDRRDGNNQPQHF. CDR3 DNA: TGTGCCAGCAGGGACAGGAGGGACGGTAACAATCAGCCCCAGCATTTT.

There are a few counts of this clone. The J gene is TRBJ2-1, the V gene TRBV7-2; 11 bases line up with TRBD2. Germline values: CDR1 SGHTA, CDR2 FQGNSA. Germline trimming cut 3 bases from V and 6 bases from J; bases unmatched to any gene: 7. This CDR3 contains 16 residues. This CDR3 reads CASSFLLAGGLNEQFF. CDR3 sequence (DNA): TGTGCCAGCAGCTTCTTGCTAGCGGGAGGACTCAATGAGCAGTTCTTC.